The clone carrying this T cell receptor beta chain has a count of ten or more. The antigen remains unidentified. Per germline, CDR1 MNHEY and CDR2 SVGAGI. V shed 6 bases and J 4 bases; nucleotides not matched to a gene: 6. The CDR3 is 14 residues long. This entry comes from a study of T cells in Graves' hyperthyroidism and ophthalmopathy. Study-wide points: Also found in blood were most expanded thyroid clonotypes above 0.001.

Researchers took RNA transcripts and amplified the TCR beta CDR3 regions from them. A set of HTBI primers served as the primers for a first-round RT-PCR of the TCR CDR3. MiXCR, run by TCRdb on the multiplex PCR reads, gives a single entry per CDR3 protein. The sample comprises about 610,000 distinct CDR3 sequences, approximately 14% of which are singletons, and 4% to 5.5% rests with the top ten. This receptor was identified in a woman aged 40 to 50 with Graves' ophthalmopathy. The J gene is TRBJ2-7, the V gene TRBV6-5; 10 bases line up with TRBD1. Sequencing input: blood. The CDR3 sequence: CASSHPGQGYEQYF. For the CDR3, the DNA is TGTGCCAGCAGCCATCCGGGACAGGGGTACGAGCAGTACTTC.